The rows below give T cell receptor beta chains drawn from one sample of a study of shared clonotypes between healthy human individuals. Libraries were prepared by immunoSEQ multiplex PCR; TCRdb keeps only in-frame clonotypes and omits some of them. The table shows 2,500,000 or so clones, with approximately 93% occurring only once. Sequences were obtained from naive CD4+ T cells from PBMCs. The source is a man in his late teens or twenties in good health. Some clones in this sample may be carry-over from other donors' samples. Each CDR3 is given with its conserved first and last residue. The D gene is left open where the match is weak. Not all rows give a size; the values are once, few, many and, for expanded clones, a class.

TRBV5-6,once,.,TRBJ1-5,CASSRWAATANSNQPQHF
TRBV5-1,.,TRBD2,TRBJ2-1,CASSSLAGVRSEQFF
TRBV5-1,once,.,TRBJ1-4,CASSLVGIPNEKLFF
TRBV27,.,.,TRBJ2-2,CASSFRGRATGELFF
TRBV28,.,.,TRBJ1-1,CASSQYDGDWGEAFF
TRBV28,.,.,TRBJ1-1,CASWRHPNTEAFF
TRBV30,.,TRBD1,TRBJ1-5,CAWSAGGTGWGQPQHF
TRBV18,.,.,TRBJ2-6,CASFLDASGANVLTF
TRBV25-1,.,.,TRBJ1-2,CASSDRGDGYTF
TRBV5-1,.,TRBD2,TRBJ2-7,CASYGTGGNEQYF
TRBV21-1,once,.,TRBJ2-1,CASSNSPVFSYNEQFF
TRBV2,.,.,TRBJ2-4,CASSGGSKNIQYF
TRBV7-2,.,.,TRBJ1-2,CASRERTFRYGYTF
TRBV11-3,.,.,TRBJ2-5,CASSLGETETQYF
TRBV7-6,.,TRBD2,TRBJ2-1,CASSLRTGLAYEQFF
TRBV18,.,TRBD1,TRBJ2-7,CASSPRQGPYEQYF
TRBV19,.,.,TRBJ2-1,CASNTDRREQFF
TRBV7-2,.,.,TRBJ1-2,CASRPDGVGYGYTF
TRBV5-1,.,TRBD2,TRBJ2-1,CASSSDLASGRDNEQFF
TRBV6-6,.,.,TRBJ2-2,CATKIGANTGELFF
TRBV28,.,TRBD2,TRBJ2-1,CASSGGASGSNEQFF
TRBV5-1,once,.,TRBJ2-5,CASSRGQETQYF
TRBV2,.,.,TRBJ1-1,CASDLTGTVGEAFF
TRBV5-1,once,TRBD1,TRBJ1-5,CASSLGQTGNQPQHF
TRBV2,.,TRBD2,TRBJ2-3,CASSLVYSGLAGGPSTDTQYF
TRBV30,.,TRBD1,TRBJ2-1,CAWNNFRGRGNEQFF
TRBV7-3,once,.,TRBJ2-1,CASSVQLRNEQFF
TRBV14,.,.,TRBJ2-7,CASSQVRAQQYF
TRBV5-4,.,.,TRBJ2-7,CASSLTLADSEQYF
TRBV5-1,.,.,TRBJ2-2,CASSLGWDGNTGELFF
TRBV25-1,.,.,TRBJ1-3,CASSDPSNPNTIYF
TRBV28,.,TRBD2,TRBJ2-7,CASSLSLAGYYEQYF
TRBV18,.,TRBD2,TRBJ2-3,CASSPRGTSGSLDTQYF
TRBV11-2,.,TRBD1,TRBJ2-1,CASSLGSRTGAYNEQFF
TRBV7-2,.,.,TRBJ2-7,CASSLRSPPHRTYEQYF